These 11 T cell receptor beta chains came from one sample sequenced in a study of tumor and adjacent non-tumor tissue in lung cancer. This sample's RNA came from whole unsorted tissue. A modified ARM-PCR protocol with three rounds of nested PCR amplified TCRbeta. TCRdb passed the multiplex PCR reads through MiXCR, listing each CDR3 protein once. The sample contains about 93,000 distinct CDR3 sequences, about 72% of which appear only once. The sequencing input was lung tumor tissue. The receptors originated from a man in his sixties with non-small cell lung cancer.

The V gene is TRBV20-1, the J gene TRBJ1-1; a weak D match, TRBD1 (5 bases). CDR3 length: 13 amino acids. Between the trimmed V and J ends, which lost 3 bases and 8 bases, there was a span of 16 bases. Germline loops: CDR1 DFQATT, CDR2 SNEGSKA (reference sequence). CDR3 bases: TGCAGTGCTAGGGATGGGGCCCGTGAGGAAGCTTTCTTT. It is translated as CSARDGAREEAFF.

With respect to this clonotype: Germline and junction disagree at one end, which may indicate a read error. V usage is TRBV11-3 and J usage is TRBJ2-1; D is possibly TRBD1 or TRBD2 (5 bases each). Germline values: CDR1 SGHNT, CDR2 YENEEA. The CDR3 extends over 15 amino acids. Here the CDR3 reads CVSSPRGGRANEQFF. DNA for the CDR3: TGTGTCAGCAGCCCGCGAGGAGGCAGGGCCAATGAGCAGTTCTTC.

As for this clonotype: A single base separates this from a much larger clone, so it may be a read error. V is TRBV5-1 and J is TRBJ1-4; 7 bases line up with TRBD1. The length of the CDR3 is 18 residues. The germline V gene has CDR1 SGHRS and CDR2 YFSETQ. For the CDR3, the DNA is TGCACCAGCAGCCCTGGGACAGTGCCACCGACCGCTAATGAAAAACTGTTTTTT. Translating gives CTSSPGTVPPTANEKLFF.

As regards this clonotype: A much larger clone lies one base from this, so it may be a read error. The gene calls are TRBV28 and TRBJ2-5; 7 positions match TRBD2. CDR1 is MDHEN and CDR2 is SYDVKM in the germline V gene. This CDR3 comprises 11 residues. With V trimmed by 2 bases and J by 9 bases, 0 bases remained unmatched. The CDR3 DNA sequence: TGTGCCAGCAGTTTACGGGAGGCCCAGTACTTC. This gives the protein CASSLREAQYF.

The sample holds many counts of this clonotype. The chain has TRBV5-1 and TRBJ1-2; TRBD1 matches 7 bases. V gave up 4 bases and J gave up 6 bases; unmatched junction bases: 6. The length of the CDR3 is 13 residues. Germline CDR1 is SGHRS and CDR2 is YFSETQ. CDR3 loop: CASSQGTANGYTF. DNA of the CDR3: TGCGCCAGCAGCCAAGGGACAGCTAATGGCTACACCTTC.

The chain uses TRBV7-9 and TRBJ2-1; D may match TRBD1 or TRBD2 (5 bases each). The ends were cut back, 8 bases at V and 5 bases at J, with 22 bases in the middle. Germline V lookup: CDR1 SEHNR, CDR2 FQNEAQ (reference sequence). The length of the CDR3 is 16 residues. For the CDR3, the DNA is TGTGCCAGCTCGGTCCTTCCAGGGAGTTCGAACAATGAGCAGTTCTTC. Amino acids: CASSVLPGSSNNEQFF.

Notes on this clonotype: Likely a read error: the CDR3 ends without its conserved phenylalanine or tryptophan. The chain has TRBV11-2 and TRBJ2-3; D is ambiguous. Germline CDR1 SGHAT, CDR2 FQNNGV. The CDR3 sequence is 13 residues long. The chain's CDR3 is CVSSFASTDTQYS. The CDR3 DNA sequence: TGTGTCAGCAGTTTCGCCAGCACAGATACGCAGTATTCT.

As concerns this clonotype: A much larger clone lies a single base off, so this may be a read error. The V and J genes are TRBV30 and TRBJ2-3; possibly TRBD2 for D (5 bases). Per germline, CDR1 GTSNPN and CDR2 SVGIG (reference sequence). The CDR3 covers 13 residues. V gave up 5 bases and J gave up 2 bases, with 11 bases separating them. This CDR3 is CAWELEATDTQYF. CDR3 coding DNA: TGTGCCTGGGAGCTGGAGGCCACAGATACGCAGTATTTT.

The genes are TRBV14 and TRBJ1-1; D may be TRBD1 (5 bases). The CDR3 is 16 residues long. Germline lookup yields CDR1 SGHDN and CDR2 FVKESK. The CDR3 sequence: CDIESTADGGSTEAFF. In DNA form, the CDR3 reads TGTGACATAGAATCAACAGCCGACGGGGGGAGCACTGAAGCTTTCTTT. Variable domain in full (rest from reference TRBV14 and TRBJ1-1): EAGVTQFPSHSVIEKGQTVTLRCDPISGHDNLYWYRRVMGKEIKFLLHFVKESKQDESGMPNNRFLAERTGGTYSTLKVQPAELEDSGVYFCDIESTADGGSTEAFFGQGTRLTVV.

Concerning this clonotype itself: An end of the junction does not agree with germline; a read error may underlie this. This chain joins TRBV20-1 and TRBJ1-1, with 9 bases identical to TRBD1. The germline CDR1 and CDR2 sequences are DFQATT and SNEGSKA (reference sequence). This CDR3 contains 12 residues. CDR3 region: CSARDRDTKAFF. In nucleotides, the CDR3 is TGCAGTGCCAGGGACAGGGACACTAAAGCTTTCTTC.

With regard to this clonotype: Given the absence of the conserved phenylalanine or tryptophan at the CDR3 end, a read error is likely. The CDR3 region is CARRGTVNEKLFL. The CDR3, as DNA: TGTGCCAGGAGAGGGACGGTAAATGAAAAACTGTTTTTA. The chain combines TRBV12-3 or TRBV12-4 with TRBJ1-4; weak D call: TRBD1 (5 bases). The CDR3 sequence is 13 residues long. V lost 9 bases to trimming and J lost 5 bases, with 13 bases between them.